These T cell receptor beta chains were read from a single sample in a study of shared clonotypes between healthy human individuals. TCRdb keeps only in-frame clones here, not all; method: immunoSEQ multiplex PCR. In the table there are under 1,900,000 clones, just under 99% of which are singletons. The sequencing input was naive CD4+ T cells sorted from blood. These TCRs come from a man aged 25-40 years in good health. CDR3s include the opening cysteine and the closing phenylalanine or tryptophan. D genes are given only for firm matches. A row's size may be missing; if present it is once, few, many or a size class.

d_gene	v_gene	abundance	j_gene	CDR3aa	CDR3nt
-	TRBV4-1	-	TRBJ2-3	CASSPRGGDTQYF	TGCGCCAGCAGCCCGCGGGGCGGAGATACGCAGTATTTT
-	TRBV28	-	TRBJ1-3	CASSLIQGASGNTIYF	TGTGCCAGCAGTTTAATCCAGGGTGCTTCTGGAAACACCATATATTTT
TRBD1	TRBV5-1	-	TRBJ2-7	CASRETSGQGPEQYF	TGCGCCAGCAGGGAGACCTCGGGACAGGGTCCCGAGCAGTACTTC
-	TRBV4-1	-	TRBJ2-3	CASSQLADTQYF	TGCGCCAGCAGCCAACTCGCAGATACGCAGTATTTT
TRBD2	TRBV18	-	TRBJ2-2	CASSPPSDSGRTGELFF	TGTGCCAGCTCACCACCGTCGGATAGCGGGAGAACCGGGGAGCTGTTTTTT
TRBD2	TRBV7-9	-	TRBJ2-7	CASSSWTSPLGEQYF	TGTGCCAGCAGCTCCTGGACTAGCCCCTTAGGCGAGCAGTACTTC
-	TRBV30	once	TRBJ1-2	CAWSTGFGYTF	TGTGCCTGGAGTACAGGGTTTGGCTACACCTTC
-	TRBV7-9	-	TRBJ1-1	CASSTPLQGPNTEAFF	TGTGCCAGCAGCACCCCCTTACAGGGACCAAACACTGAAGCTTTCTTT
-	TRBV18	-	TRBJ2-7	CASSPSRDSEQYF	TGTGCCAGCTCACCCAGTCGGGATAGCGAGCAGTACTTC
TRBD1	TRBV10-3	-	TRBJ1-2	CAISETDRVLYGYTF	TGTGCCATCAGTGAGACTGACAGGGTGCTCTATGGCTACACCTTC
-	TRBV9	-	TRBJ2-2	CASSVGVGVETGELFF	TGTGCCAGCAGCGTAGGAGTGGGAGTGGAAACCGGGGAGCTGTTTTTT
-	TRBV7-2	-	TRBJ2-1	CASSLGRDNEQFF	TGTGCCAGCAGCTTAGGACGCGACAATGAGCAGTTCTTC
-	TRBV11-2	-	TRBJ1-4	CASSPRPGGLSEKLFF	TGTGCCAGCAGCCCACGGCCCGGGGGCTTAAGCGAAAAACTGTTTTTT
-	TRBV25-1	-	TRBJ2-7	CASSELGAGWSYEQYF	TGTGCCAGCAGTGAATTAGGTGCAGGGTGGTCCTACGAGCAGTACTTC
-	TRBV27	-	TRBJ2-1	CASSFHRGTRNNEQFF	TGTGCCAGCAGTTTTCACAGGGGGACTAGGAACAATGAGCAGTTCTTC
TRBD1	TRBV18	-	TRBJ2-2	CASSRQGSGELFF	TGTGCCAGCTCTCGACAGGGTTCCGGGGAGCTGTTTTTT
-	TRBV6-5	-	TRBJ2-7	CASSKNYEQYF	TGTGCCAGCAGCAAGAACTACGAGCAGTACTTC
-	TRBV19	-	TRBJ2-5	CASSNRLNREETQYF	TGTGCCAGTAGTAACCGACTTAACCGGGAAGAGACCCAGTACTTC
TRBD2	TRBV19	-	TRBJ2-2	CASRASGPNTGELFF	TGTGCCAGTAGGGCTAGCGGTCCCAACACCGGGGAGCTGTTTTTT
-	TRBV28	-	TRBJ2-7	CASSLGRYEQYF	TGTGCCAGCAGTTTAGGCCGATACGAGCAGTACTTC
TRBD2	TRBV19	-	TRBJ2-1	CASHFSGTYNEQFF	TGTGCCAGTCACTTTAGCGGGACTTACAATGAGCAGTTCTTC
-	TRBV7-9	once	TRBJ2-2	CASSIQDTGELFF	TGTGCCAGCAGCATCCAGGACACCGGGGAGCTGTTTTTT
TRBD2	TRBV7-9	-	TRBJ2-1	CASSSGGLAGSYNEQFF	TGTGCCAGCAGCTCGGGTGGGCTAGCGGGCTCCTACAATGAGCAGTTCTTC
-	TRBV5-4	few	TRBJ2-7	CASSLREGYEQYF	TGTGCCAGCAGCTTGAGGGAAGGCTACGAGCAGTACTTC
-	TRBV29-1	-	TRBJ2-5	CSYGDYQETQYF	TGCAGTTATGGGGATTACCAAGAGACCCAGTACTTC
-	TRBV30	-	TRBJ2-6	CAWTSGANVLTF	TGTGCCTGGACCTCTGGGGCCAACGTCCTGACTTTC
-	TRBV6-1	-	TRBJ2-7	CASSEVGRASYEQYF	TGTGCCAGCAGTGAAGTCGGCAGGGCATCCTACGAGCAGTACTTC